These T cell receptor beta chains were read from a single sample in a study of identical twins. TCRdb recomputed calls from the 5' RACE reads with MiXCR, one row per CDR3 protein. The sample lists 1.5 million to 2 million distinct CDR3 sequences, around a third seen once, with over 0.25% in the top ten. Sequenced sample: cord blood. The receptors come from a newborn girl in good health. The CDR3 runs from the conserved cysteine through the conserved F or W. A D gene is named only where the DNA matches it firmly. Size is omitted from some rows. Given values are once, few, many or a class for expanded clones.

CDR3 protein | CDR3 DNA | V gene | D gene | J gene | clone size
CASSLGGHCSYEQYF | TGTGCCAGCAGTTTAGGAGGACACTGCTCCTACGAGCAGTACTTC | TRBV6-8 | . | TRBJ2-7 | .
CSAVRATNEKLFF | TGCAGTGCTGTCCGTGCAACTAATGAAAAACTGTTTTTT | TRBV20-1 | . | TRBJ1-4 | .
CASNSLVGLAGELFF | TGCGCCAGCAACTCCTTAGTGGGCCTTGCCGGGGAGCTGTTTTTT | TRBV5-1 | . | TRBJ2-2 | few
CASSLSPTGWPVTDTQYF | TGCGCCAGCAGTTTGTCGCCCACGGGGTGGCCAGTCACAGATACGCAGTATTTT | TRBV5-1 | . | TRBJ2-3 | .
CASSLSGWEQYF | TGCGCCAGCAGCTTGTCAGGGTGGGAGCAGTACTTC | TRBV5-1 | . | TRBJ2-4 | .
CASSEGQSSSYEQSF | TGTGCCAGCAGTGAAGGGCAGTCTAGCTCCTACGAGCAGTCCTTC | TRBV6-1 | . | TRBJ2-7 | once
CASSPRVDRATGYTF | TGTGCCAGCAGTCCGAGAGTGGACAGGGCTACTGGCTACACCTTC | TRBV12-3/TRBV12-4 | TRBD1 | TRBJ1-2 | once
CASSQVGDYLRAVTQYF | TGCGCCAGCAGCCAAGTGGGGGACTACCTTCGCGCGGTTACGCAGTATTTT | TRBV4-1 | TRBD2 | TRBJ2-3 | .
CASSPREGEPDTQYF | TGTGCCAGCAGCCCCAGGGAGGGAGAGCCAGATACGCAGTATTTT | TRBV3-1 | TRBD2 | TRBJ2-3 | .
CASSLELAGYNEQYF | TGTGCCAGCAGTTTAGAACTAGCGGGGTACAATGAGCAGTACTTC | TRBV12-3/TRBV12-4 | TRBD2 | TRBJ2-7 | few
CASSRQGTSGRVRDTQYF | TGTGCCAGCAGCCGACAGGGGACTAGCGGGAGAGTTAGGGATACGCAGTATTTT | TRBV7-2 | TRBD2 | TRBJ2-3 | .
CAISDPTGLPTLAKNIQYF | TGTGCCATCAGTGACCCCACCGGGCTCCCCACACTAGCCAAAAACATTCAGTACTTC | TRBV10-3 | . | TRBJ2-4 | many
CSAERGANGYTF | TGCAGTGCTGAAAGGGGGGCGAATGGCTACACCTTC | TRBV20-1 | . | TRBJ1-2 | .
CASSRLAGETDTQYF | TGTGCCAGCAGCAGACTAGCGGGAGAGACAGATACGCAGTATTTT | TRBV12-3/TRBV12-4 | TRBD2 | TRBJ2-3 | many
CASSSGTLGVPQDTQYF | TGTGCCAGCAGTTCCGGGACCCTTGGGGTTCCACAGGATACGCAGTATTTT | TRBV28 | . | TRBJ2-3 | .
CTSSLALVADTQYF | TGCACCAGCAGCTTGGCCCTAGTCGCAGATACGCAGTATTTT | TRBV5-1 | . | TRBJ2-3 | .
CASSSHVRPKLFF | TGTGCCAGCAGCTCTCATGTTAGACCAAAACTGTTTTTT | TRBV7-9 | . | TRBJ1-4 | .
CASSLDSEKLFF | TGTGCCAGCAGCTTAGATTCCGAAAAACTGTTTTTT | TRBV13 | . | TRBJ1-4 | many
CASSTSMDNEQFF | TGTGCCAGCAGCACTAGCATGGACAATGAGCAGTTCTTC | TRBV27 | . | TRBJ2-1 | .
CASITEGYTDTQYF | TGTGCCAGCATTACAGAAGGCTATACAGATACGCAGTATTTT | TRBV2 | . | TRBJ2-3 | .
CASSLVIGLAGGYWTQYF | TGTGCCAGCAGCTTAGTCATCGGACTAGCGGGAGGGTACTGGACCCAGTACTTC | TRBV11-2 | TRBD2 | TRBJ2-5 | .
CASSVLLAGGNTGELFF | TGTGCCAGCAGCGTCCTATTAGCGGGAGGGAACACCGGGGAGCTGTTTTTT | TRBV9 | TRBD2 | TRBJ2-2 | .
CASSPGRTDTQYF | TGTGCCAGCAGTCCCGGTCGCACAGATACGCAGTATTTT | TRBV12-3/TRBV12-4 | . | TRBJ2-3 | many
CASSLHGSPYSSYEQYF | TGCGCCAGCAGCTTGCACGGCTCCCCTTATAGCTCCTACGAGCAGTACTTC | TRBV5-1 | . | TRBJ2-7 | few
CSAASVSGEAQYF | TGCAGTGCCGCTAGCGTGTCGGGAGAGGCCCAGTACTTC | TRBV20-1 | . | TRBJ2-7 | .
CASSHLIPGFVSPMSSSF | TGCGCCAGCAGTCACCTAATCCCAGGGTTTGTTTCTCCAATGAGCAGTTCTTTC | TRBV23-1 | . | TRBJ2-1 | .
CAISGTSGLYNEQYF | TGTGCCATCAGTGGGACTAGCGGGCTCTACAATGAGCAGTACTTC | TRBV10-3 | TRBD2 | TRBJ2-7 | once
CASPTSRGSNTEAFF | TGTGCCAGCCCAACCAGCCGAGGGTCCAACACTGAAGCTTTCTTT | TRBV2 | . | TRBJ1-1 | .
CASSMLGQGAYEQYF | TGCGCCAGCTCAATGTTAGGACAGGGGGCCTACGAGCAGTACTTC | TRBV5-1 | TRBD1 | TRBJ2-7 | .
CASSLAPLSYEQYF | TGTGCCAGCAGCTTGGCCCCCCTCTCCTACGAGCAGTACTTC | TRBV5-6 | . | TRBJ2-7 | .
CASSQDTASDLYEQYF | TGTGCCAGCAGCCAAGATACGGCTAGTGACCTCTACGAGCAGTACTTC | TRBV4-2 | . | TRBJ2-7 | .
CASGFGGRMRTDTQYF | TGTGCCAGCGGTTTTGGCGGGAGAATGAGGACAGATACGCAGTATTTT | TRBV28 | TRBD2 | TRBJ2-3 | .
CASSSLGGDSSTDAQYF | TGCGCCAGCAGCTCCCTTGGCGGTGATTCTAGCACAGATGCGCAGTATTTT | TRBV5-1 | . | TRBJ2-3 | once
CASSYSGFGGSGPYNEQYF | TGTGCCAGCAGTTACTCAGGGTTCGGTGGTAGCGGACCATACAATGAGCAGTACTTC | TRBV6-5 | . | TRBJ2-7 | few
CASSPWGVYNEQFF | TGTGCCAGCAGCCCATGGGGGGTTTACAATGAGCAGTTCTTC | TRBV14 | . | TRBJ2-1 | .
CASSEWAYTGELFF | TGTGCCAGCAGTGAATGGGCCTACACCGGGGAGCTGTTTTTT | TRBV6-1 | . | TRBJ2-2 | .
CSVGTGWSYERYF | TGCAGCGTTGGGACAGGTTGGTCCTACGAGCGGTACTTC | TRBV29-1 | TRBD1 | TRBJ2-4 | .
CASSQLAPSRDEQFF | TGCGCCAGCAGCCAGCTCGCTCCCTCCCGTGATGAGCAGTTCTTC | TRBV4-1 | . | TRBJ2-1 | once
CASSAYGTSGGVNEQFF | TGTGCCAGCAGTGCTTACGGGACTAGCGGGGGGGTTAATGAGCAGTTCTTC | TRBV12-3/TRBV12-4 | TRBD2 | TRBJ2-1 | .
CASSVSTAGALNYGYTF | TGTGCCAGCAGCGTAAGCACCGCGGGGGCGTTAAACTATGGCTACACCTTC | TRBV9 | . | TRBJ1-2 | few
CASSLFWGGYGYTF | TGTGCCAGCAGTTTATTTTGGGGGGGCTATGGCTACACCTTC | TRBV28 | . | TRBJ1-2 | few
CASSQFRGLNTEAFF | TGTGCCAGCAGCCAATTCAGGGGCCTTAACACTGAAGCTTTCTTT | TRBV4-2 | . | TRBJ1-1 | few
CASSPLTATLMNAEAFF | TGCGCCAGCAGCCCGTTGACCGCTACCCTAATGAACGCTGAAGCTTTCTTT | TRBV5-1 | . | TRBJ1-1 | .
CSARDRYNNEQFF | TGCAGTGCTAGGGACAGATACAACAATGAGCAGTTCTTC | TRBV20-1 | . | TRBJ2-1 | .
CSATSGSSYEQFF | TGCAGCGCGACTAGCGGGAGCTCCTACGAGCAGTTCTTC | TRBV29-1 | TRBD2 | TRBJ2-1 | .
CASSSSTGWFSYNSPLHF | TGTGCCAGCAGCTCATCGACAGGGTGGTTCTCCTATAATTCACCCCTCCACTTT | TRBV5-5 | TRBD1 | TRBJ1-6 | .
CASSQDGSYDEQFF | TGCGCCAGCAGCCAGGACGGATCCTACGATGAGCAGTTCTTC | TRBV5-1 | . | TRBJ2-1 | .
CASSLGETRVRTQYF | TGTGCCAGCAGTTTGGGCGAGACGAGGGTAAGGACGCAGTATTTT | TRBV28 | . | TRBJ2-3 | many